In its sample, the clone carrying this TCR beta chain was seen a few times. Its antigen is as yet unknown. Presence of unique molecular identifiers characterized the TCR beta cDNA libraries. One entry per CDR3 protein results from TCRdb running MiXCR on the PCR reads. The data contain roughly 800,000 distinct CDR3 sequences, 25% to 30% of them singletons. This sample is part of a study of post-analysis software for immune sequencing data. Background on the study: The disease courses covered relapsing-remitting, secondary progressive and progressive-relapsing multiple sclerosis.

Study findings and constraints: People with multiple sclerosis had a significantly lower normalized Chao1 diversity than controls did. In patients, TRBV5-6, TRBV5-1 and TRBV20-1 belonged to roughly 5 TRBV segments found more frequently than in controls. Clustering by F measure revealed strong co-clustering among samples prepared together in one batch.

Germline-derived CDR1 and CDR2 are SQVTM and ANQGSEA. V lost 4 bases and J lost 5, with 12 bases in between. The CDR3 covers 13 residues. This clonotype originated in a girl aged 10-17 years with multiple sclerosis. The rearrangement joins TRBV29-1 to TRBJ2-1; D is perhaps TRBD2 (6 bases). The sequenced material came from blood. The CDR3: CSVVGSGDNEQFF. In DNA, the CDR3 is TGCAGCGTTGTGGGGTCGGGGGACAATGAGCAGTTCTTC.